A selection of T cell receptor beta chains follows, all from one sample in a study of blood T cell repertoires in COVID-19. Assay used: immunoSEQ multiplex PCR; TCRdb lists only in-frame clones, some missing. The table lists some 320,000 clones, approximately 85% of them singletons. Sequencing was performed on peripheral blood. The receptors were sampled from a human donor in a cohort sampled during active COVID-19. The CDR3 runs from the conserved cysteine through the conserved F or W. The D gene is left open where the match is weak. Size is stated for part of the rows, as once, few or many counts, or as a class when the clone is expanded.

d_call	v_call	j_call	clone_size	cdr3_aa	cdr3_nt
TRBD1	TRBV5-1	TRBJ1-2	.	CASSVTGGSEGYTF	TGCGCCAGCAGCGTTACAGGGGGCTCGGAGGGCTACACCTTC
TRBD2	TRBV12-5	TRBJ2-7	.	CASALAGGYEQYF	TGTGCTAGTGCCCTAGCGGGGGGTTACGAGCAGTACTTC
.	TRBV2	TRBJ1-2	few	CASSEAGHGYTF	TGTGCCAGCAGTGAAGCTGGCCATGGCTACACCTTC
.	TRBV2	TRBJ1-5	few	CASSDSPRGWDQPQHF	TGTGCCAGCAGTGACAGTCCCCGAGGATGGGATCAGCCCCAGCATTTT
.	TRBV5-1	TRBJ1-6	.	CASSRESYNSPLHF	TGCGCCAGCAGCAGGGAGTCCTATAATTCACCCCTCCACTTT
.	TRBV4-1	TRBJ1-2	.	CASSLTALGYGYTF	TGCGCCAGCAGCCTGACAGCCCTGGGCTATGGCTACACCTTC
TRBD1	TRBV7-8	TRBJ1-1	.	CASSHRDRGRVNTEAFF	TGTGCCAGCAGCCACCGGGACAGGGGGCGTGTGAACACTGAAGCTTTCTTT
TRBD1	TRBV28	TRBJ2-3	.	CASSPAGQEITDTQYF	TGTGCCAGCAGTCCCGCGGGACAGGAGATCACAGATACGCAGTATTTT
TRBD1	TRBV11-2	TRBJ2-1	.	CASSLRPGGASYNEQFF	TGTGCCAGCAGCTTACGGCCAGGGGGCGCGTCTTACAATGAGCAGTTCTTC
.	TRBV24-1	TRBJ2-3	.	CATSATTDTQYF	TGTGCCACCAGTGCTACCACAGATACGCAGTATTTT
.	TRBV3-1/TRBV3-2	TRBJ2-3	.	CASSSRTSTDTQYF	TGTGCCAGCAGCTCCCGGACTAGCACAGATACGCAGTATTTT
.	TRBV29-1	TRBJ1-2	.	CSVSDSLIYGYTF	TGCAGCGTATCCGACAGCCTAATCTATGGCTACACCTTC
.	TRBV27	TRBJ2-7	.	CASSLGVPSEQYF	TGTGCCAGCAGTTTGGGCGTCCCGTCTGAGCAGTACTTC
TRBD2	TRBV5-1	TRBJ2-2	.	CASSLGVAGYTGELFF	TGCGCCAGCAGCTTGGGAGTAGCGGGATACACCGGGGAGCTGTTTTTT
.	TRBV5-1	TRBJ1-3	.	CASSLKQGTGNTIYF	TGCGCCAGCAGCCTTAAACAGGGAACTGGAAACACCATATATTTT
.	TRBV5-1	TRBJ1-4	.	CASSLAGYGEKLFF	TGCGCCAGCAGCTTGGCCGGGTACGGAGAAAAACTGTTTTTT
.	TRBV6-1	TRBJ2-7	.	CASSEAWGVYEQYF	TGTGCCAGCAGTGAAGCGTGGGGGGTATACGAGCAGTACTTC
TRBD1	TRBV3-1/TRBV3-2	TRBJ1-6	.	CASSHPTGKGSPLHF	TGTGCCAGCAGCCACCCGACAGGGAAAGGTTCACCCCTCCACTTT
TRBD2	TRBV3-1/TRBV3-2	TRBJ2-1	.	CASSHGIAGDNEQFF	TGTGCCAGCAGCCATGGGATAGCGGGGGACAATGAGCAGTTCTTC
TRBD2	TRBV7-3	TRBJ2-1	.	CASRLLAGGSNEQFF	TGTGCCAGCCGACTGCTAGCGGGGGGTTCGAATGAGCAGTTCTTC